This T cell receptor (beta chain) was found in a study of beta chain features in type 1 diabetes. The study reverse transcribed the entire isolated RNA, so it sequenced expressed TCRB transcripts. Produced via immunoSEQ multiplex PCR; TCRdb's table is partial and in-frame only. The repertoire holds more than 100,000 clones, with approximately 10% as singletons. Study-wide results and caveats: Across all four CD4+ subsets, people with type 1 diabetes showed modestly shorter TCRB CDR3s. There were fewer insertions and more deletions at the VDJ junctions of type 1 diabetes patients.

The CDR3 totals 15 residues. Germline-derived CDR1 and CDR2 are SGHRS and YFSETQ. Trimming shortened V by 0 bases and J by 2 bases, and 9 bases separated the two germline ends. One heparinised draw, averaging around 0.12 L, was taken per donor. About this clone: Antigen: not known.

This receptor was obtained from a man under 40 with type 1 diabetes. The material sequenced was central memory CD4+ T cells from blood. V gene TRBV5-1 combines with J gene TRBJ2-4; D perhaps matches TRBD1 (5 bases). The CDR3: CASSLAPGTKNIQYF. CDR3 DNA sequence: TGCGCCAGCAGCTTGGCCCCAGGGACCAAAAACATTCAGTACTTC.